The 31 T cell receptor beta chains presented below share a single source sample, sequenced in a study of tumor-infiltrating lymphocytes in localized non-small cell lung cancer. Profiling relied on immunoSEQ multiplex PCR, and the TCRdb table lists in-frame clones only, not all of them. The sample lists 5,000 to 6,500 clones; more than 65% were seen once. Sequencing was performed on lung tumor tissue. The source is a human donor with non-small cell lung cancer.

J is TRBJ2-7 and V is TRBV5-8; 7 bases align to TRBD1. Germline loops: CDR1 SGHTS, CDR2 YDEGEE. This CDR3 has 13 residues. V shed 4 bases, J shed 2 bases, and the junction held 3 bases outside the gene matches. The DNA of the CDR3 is TGTGCCAGCAGCCAGGGACAGCCCTACGAGCAGTACTTC. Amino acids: CASSQGQPYEQYF.

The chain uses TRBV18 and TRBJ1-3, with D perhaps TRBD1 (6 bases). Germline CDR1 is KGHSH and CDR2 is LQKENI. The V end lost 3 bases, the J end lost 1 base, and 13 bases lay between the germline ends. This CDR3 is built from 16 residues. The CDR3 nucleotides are TGTGCCAGCTCACCGACAATTGACAGGTCTGGAAACACCATATATTTT. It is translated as CASSPTIDRSGNTIYF.

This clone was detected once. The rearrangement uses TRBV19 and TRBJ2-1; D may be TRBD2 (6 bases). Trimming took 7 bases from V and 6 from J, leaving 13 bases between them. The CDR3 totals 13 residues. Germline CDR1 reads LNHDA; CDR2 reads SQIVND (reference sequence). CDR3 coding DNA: TGTGCCAGTAAGATTACCGGGGGCAATGAGCAGTTCTTC. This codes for CASKITGGNEQFF.

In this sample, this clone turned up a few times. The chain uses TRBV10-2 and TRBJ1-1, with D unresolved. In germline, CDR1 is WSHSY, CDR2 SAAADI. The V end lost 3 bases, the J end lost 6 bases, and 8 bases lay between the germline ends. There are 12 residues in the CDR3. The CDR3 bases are TGCGCCAGCAGTGAACCAACATCTGAAGCTTTCTTT. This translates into CASSEPTSEAFF.

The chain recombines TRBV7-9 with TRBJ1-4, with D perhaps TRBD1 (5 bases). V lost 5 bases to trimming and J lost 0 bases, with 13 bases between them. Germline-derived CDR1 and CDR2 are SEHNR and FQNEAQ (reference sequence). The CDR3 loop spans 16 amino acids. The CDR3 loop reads CASSPWTQATNEKLFF. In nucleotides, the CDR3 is TGTGCCAGCAGCCCCTGGACACAAGCAACTAATGAAAAACTGTTTTTT.

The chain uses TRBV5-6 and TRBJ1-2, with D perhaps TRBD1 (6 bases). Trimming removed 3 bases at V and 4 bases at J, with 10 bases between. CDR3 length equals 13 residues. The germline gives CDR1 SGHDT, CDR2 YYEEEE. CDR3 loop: CASSSGDTYGYTF. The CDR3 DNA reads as TGTGCCAGCAGCTCAGGGGACACCTATGGCTACACCTTC.

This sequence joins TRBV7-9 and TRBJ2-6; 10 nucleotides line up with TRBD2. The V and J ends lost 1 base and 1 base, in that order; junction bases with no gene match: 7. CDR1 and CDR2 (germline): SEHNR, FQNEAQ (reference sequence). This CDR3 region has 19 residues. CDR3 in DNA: TGTGCCAGCAGCTTAGTATGGGGGACTAGCGATTCTGGGGCCAACGTCCTGACTTTC. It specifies CASSLVWGTSDSGANVLTF.

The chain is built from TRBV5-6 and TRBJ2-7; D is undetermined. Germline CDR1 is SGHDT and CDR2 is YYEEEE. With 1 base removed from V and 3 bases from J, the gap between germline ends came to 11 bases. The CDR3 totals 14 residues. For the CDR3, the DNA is TGTGCCAGCAGCTTGATCGACCTTAACTACGAGCAGTACTTC. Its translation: CASSLIDLNYEQYF.

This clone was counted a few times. The CDR3 sequence: CAWRPGTSSGNTIYF. DNA for the CDR3: TGTGCCTGGAGGCCCGGGACGTCGTCTGGAAACACCATATATTTT. The chain links TRBV30 to TRBJ1-3; a weak D match, TRBD1 (5 bases). Trimming pared 3 bases from V and 1 base from J, leaving 13 bases between. The length of the CDR3 is 15 residues. CDR1 is GTSNPN and CDR2 is SVGIG in the germline V gene (reference sequence).

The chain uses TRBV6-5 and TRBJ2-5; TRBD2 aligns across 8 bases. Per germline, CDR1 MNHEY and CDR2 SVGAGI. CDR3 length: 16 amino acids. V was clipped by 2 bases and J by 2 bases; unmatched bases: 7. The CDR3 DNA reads TGTGCCAGCAGTTACGCAGCGGGGGCCCTTCAAGAGACCCAGTACTTC. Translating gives CASSYAAGALQETQYF.

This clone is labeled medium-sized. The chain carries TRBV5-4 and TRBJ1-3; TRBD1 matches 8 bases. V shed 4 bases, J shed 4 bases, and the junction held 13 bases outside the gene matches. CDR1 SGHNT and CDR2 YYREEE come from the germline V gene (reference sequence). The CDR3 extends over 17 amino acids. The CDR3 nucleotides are TGTGCCAGCAGCCGTAGAAATCAGGGGGCTTCAGGAAACACCATATATTTT. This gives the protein CASSRRNQGASGNTIYF. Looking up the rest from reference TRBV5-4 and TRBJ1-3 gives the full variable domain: ETGVTQSPTHLIKTRGQQVTLRCSSQSGHNTVSWYQQALGQGPQFIFQYYREEENGRGNFPPRFSGLQFPNYSSELNVNALELDDSALYLCASSRRNQGASGNTIYFGEGSWLTVV.

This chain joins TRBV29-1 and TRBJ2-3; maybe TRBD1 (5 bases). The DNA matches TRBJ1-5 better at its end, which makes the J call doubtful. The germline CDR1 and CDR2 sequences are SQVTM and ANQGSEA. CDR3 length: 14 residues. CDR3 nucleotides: TGCAGCGCCGAAAGACTAGCGGACACAGATACGCAGCATTTT. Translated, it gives CSAERLADTDTQHF.

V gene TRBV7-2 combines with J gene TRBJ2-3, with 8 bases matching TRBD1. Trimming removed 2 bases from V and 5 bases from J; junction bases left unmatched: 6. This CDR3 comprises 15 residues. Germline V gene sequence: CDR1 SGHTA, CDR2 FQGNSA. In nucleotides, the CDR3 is TGTGCCAGCAGCTTACAACAGGGGGGAATAGATACGCAGTATTTT. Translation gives CASSLQQGGIDTQYF.

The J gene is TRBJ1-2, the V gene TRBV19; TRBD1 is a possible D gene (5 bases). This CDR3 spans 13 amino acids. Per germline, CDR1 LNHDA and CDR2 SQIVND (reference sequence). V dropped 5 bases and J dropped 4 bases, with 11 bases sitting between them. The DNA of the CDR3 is TGTGCCAGTAGTCCCCGGGGGTTCTATGGCTACACCTTC. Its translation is CASSPRGFYGYTF.

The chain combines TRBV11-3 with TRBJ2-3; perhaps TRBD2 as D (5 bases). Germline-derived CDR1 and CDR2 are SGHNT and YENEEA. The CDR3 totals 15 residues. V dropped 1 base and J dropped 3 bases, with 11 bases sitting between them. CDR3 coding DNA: TGTGCCAGCAGCTTAGCGGGGTTGAGGACAGATACGCAGTATTTT. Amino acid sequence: CASSLAGLRTDTQYF. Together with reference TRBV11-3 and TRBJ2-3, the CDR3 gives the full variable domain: EAGVVQSPRYKIIEKKQPVAFWCNPISGHNTLYWYLQNLGQGPELLIRYENEEAVDDSQLPKDRFSAERLKGVDSTLKIQPAELGDSAVYLCASSLAGLRTDTQYFGPGTRLTVL.

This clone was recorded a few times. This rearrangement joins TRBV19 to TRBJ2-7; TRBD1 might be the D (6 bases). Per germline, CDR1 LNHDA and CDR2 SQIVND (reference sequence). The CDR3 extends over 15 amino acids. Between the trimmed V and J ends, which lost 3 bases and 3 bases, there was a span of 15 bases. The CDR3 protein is CASSIAGAAFYEQYF. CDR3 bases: TGTGCCAGTAGTATCGCAGGGGCGGCTTTCTACGAGCAGTACTTC.

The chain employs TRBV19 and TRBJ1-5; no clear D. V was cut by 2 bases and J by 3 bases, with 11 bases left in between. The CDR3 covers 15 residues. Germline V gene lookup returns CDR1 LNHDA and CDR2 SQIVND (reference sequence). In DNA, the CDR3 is TGTGCCAGTAGTATACCCCGGTTTGACAATCAGCCCCAGCATTTT. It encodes CASSIPRFDNQPQHF.

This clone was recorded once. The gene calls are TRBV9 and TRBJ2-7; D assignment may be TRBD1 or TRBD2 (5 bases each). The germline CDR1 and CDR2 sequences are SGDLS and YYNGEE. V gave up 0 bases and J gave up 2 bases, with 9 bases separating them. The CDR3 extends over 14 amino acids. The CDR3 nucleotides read TGTGCCAGCAGCGTAGCAGGGAGCGCCTACGAGCAGTACTTC. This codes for CASSVAGSAYEQYF.

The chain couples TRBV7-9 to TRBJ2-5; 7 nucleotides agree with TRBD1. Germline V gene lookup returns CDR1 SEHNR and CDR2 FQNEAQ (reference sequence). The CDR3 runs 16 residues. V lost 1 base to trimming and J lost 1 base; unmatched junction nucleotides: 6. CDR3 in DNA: TGTGCCAGCAGCTTAGTCGGACAGGACCTCCAAGAGACCCAGTACTTC. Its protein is CASSLVGQDLQETQYF. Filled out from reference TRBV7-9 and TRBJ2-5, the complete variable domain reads DTGVSQNPRHKITKRGQNVTFRCDPISEHNRLYWYRQTLGQGPEFLTYFQNEAQLEKSRLLSDRFSAERPKGSFSTLEIQRTEQGDSAMYLCASSLVGQDLQETQYFGPGTRLLVL.

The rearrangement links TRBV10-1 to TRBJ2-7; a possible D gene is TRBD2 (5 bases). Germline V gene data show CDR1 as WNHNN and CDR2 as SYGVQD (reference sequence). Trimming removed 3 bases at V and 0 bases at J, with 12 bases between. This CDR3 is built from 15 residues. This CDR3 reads CASSDGRAFSYEQYF. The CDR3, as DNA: TGCGCCAGCAGTGACGGGCGGGCCTTCTCCTACGAGCAGTACTTC.

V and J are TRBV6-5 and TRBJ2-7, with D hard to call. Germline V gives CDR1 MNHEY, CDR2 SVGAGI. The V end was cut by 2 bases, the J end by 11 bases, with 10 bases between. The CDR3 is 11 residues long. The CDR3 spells CASSYGTAEYF. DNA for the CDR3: TGTGCCAGCAGTTACGGTACGGCGGAGTACTTC.

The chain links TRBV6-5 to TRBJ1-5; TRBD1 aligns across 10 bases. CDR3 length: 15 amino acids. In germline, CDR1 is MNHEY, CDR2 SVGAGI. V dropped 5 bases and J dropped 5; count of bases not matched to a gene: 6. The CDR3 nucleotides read TGTGCCAGCAGTCGGGACAGGGGATTTCATCAGCCCCAGCATTTT. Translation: CASSRDRGFHQPQHF.

CDR3 sequence: CASSLTGVANEKLFF. The CDR3 nucleotides read TGTGCCAGCTCACTTACCGGGGTGGCTAATGAAAAACTGTTTTTT. The chain joins TRBV18 to TRBJ1-4; D is unclear. The CDR3 has 15 residues. Between the trimmed V and J ends, which lost 4 bases and 3 bases, there was a span of 12 bases. Germline V gene sequence: CDR1 KGHSH, CDR2 LQKENI.

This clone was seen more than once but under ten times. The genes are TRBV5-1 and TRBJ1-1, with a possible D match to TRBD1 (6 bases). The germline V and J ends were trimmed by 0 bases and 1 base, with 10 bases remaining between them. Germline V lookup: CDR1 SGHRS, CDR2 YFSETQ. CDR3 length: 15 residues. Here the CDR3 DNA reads TGCGCCAGCAGCTTGGTGGACAGCGGGAACACTGAAGCTTTCTTT. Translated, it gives CASSLVDSGNTEAFF. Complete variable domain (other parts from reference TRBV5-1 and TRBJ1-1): KAGVTQTPRYLIKTRGQQVTLSCSPISGHRSVSWYQQTPGQGLQFLFEYFSETQRNKGNFPGRFSGRQFSNSRSEMNVSTLELGDSALYLCASSLVDSGNTEAFFGQGTRLTVV.

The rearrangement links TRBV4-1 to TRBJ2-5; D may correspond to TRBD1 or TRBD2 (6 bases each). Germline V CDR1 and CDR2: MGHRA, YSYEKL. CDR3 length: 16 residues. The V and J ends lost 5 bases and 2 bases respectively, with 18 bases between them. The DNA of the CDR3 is TGCGCCAGCAGCTCCGAGGGGGGCCCGGATCAAGAGACCCAGTACTTC. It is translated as CASSSEGGPDQETQYF.

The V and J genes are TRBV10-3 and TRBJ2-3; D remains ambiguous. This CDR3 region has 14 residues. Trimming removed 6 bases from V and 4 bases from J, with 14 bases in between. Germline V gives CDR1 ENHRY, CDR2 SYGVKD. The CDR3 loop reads CAISGSNKPDTQYF. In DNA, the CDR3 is TGTGCCATCAGCGGCAGTAACAAACCAGATACGCAGTATTTT.

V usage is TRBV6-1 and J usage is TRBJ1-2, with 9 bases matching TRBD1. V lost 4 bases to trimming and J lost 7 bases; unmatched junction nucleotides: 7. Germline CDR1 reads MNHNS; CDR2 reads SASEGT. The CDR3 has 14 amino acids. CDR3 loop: CASSVRDRVFGYTF. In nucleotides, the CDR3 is TGTGCCAGCAGTGTACGGGACAGGGTATTTGGCTACACCTTC.

The CDR3 here is CASRGQGEQYF. Written as DNA, the CDR3 is TGTGCCAGCAGGGGACAGGGCGAGCAGTACTTC. The chain links TRBV6-1 to TRBJ2-7, with 9 bases matching TRBD1. V dropped 6 bases and J dropped 6; count of bases not matched to a gene: 0. This CDR3 has 11 residues. The germline CDR1 and CDR2 sequences are MNHNS and SASEGT.

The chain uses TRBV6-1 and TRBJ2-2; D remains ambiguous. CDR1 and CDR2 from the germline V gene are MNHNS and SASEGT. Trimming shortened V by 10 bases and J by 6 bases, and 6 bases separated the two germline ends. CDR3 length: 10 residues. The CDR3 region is CAIGPGELFF. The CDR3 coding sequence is TGTGCCATCGGTCCCGGGGAGCTGTTTTTT.

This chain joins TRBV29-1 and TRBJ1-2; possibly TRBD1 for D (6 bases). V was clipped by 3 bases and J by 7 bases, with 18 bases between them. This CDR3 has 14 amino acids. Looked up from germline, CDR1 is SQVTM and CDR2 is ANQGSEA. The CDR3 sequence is CSVETRQTGGGYTF. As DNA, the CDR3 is TGCAGCGTTGAGACTCGACAGACAGGCGGTGGCTACACCTTC.

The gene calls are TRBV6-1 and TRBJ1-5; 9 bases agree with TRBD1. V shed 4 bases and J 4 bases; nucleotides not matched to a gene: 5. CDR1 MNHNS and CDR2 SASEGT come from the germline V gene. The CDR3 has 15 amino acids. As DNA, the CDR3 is TGTGCCAGCAGTGCGGACAGGGGACTAAATCAGCCCCAGCATTTT. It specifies CASSADRGLNQPQHF.